This TCR beta chain was recorded in a study of cytomegalovirus exposure and HLA in healthy donors. The PCR was carried out with 60 Vbeta primers and 13 Jbeta primers. The table came from immunoSEQ multiplex PCR; TCRdb's copy has only in-frame clones and leaves some out. The sample is made up of some 82,000 clones, and the top ten hold 1.1% of it. Remarks on this clone: Its antigen is unidentified.

Study-wide results and caveats: The study put 150 to 200 TCR beta chains on its list as cytomegalovirus-associated.

Sequenced material: PBMCs. The TCR originated in a woman aged 25 to 45 in good health and CMV-seronegative.

In DNA form, the CDR3 reads TGCGCCAGCAGCCAACCTATGCGGACAGGGACAAACTATGGCTACACCTTC. Protein product: CASSQPMRTGTNYGYTF. The chain links TRBV4-1 to TRBJ1-2; 8 nucleotides match TRBD1. The CDR3 loop spans 17 amino acids. The V gene end was trimmed by 2 bases and the J gene end by 2 bases; junction bases not matched to a gene: 10. Germline lookup yields CDR1 MGHRA and CDR2 YSYEKL.